The 14 T cell receptor beta chains below were found in one sample sequenced in a study of blood T cell repertoires in COVID-19. Produced via immunoSEQ multiplex PCR; TCRdb's table is partial and in-frame only. This table has some 330,000 clones, about nine tenths appearing once. The specimen was PBMCs or T cells enriched from blood (not recorded which). All receptors derive from a man aged 25-45 years who had recovered from COVID-19.

The chain joins TRBV14 to TRBJ2-1; TRBD2 is a possible D gene (5 bases). The V gene's germline CDR1 is SGHDN and CDR2 FVKESK. The CDR3 has 16 amino acids. The V end lost 0 bases, the J end lost 9 bases, and 18 bases lay between the germline ends. CDR3 residues: CASSQDLGRLHTEQFF. The CDR3 DNA reads TGTGCCAGCAGCCAAGATTTAGGGAGATTGCATACTGAGCAGTTCTTC.

The rearrangement links TRBV6-2 or TRBV6-3 to TRBJ2-7, with D unresolved. From germline, CDR1 is MNHEY and CDR2 SVGEGT. The V end lost 2 bases, the J end lost 3 bases, and 5 bases lay between the germline ends. CDR3 length: 12 amino acids. CDR3 bases: TGTGCCAGCAGTTACCCCTACTACGAGCAGTACTTC. The encoded protein is CASSYPYYEQYF.

V and J are TRBV5-6 and TRBJ1-1; the D gene is possibly TRBD1 (5 bases). CDR1 is SGHDT and CDR2 is YYEEEE in the germline V gene. The V end was cut by 5 bases, the J end by 7 bases, with 18 bases between. This CDR3 comprises 14 residues. For the CDR3, the DNA is TGTGCCAGCAGTTCTTGGGGGAAGGAGGGTGAAGCTTTCTTT. Protein: CASSSWGKEGEAFF. The variable domain in full, completed from reference TRBV5-6 and TRBJ1-1, reads DAGVTQSPTHLIKTRGQQVTLRCSPKSGHDTVSWYQQALGQGPQFIFQYYEEEERQRGNFPDRFSGHQFPNYSSELNVNALLLGDSALYLCASSSWGKEGEAFFGQGTRLTVV.

The CDR3 nucleotides read TGTGCCAGTCGACCCGGACAGGCGACGTACTCTGGAAACACCATATATTTT. The encoded protein is CASRPGQATYSGNTIYF. The chain uses TRBV28 and TRBJ1-3; 7 bases are shared with TRBD1. This CDR3 spans 17 amino acids. The germline CDR1 and CDR2 sequences are MDHEN and SYDVKM. With V trimmed by 9 bases and J by 0 bases, 14 bases remained unmatched.

The table lists this clone with a count of one. The rearrangement uses TRBV12-3 or TRBV12-4 and TRBJ1-2; 7 nucleotides align to TRBD1. Trimming took 8 bases from V and 2 from J; bases not matched to a gene: 2. This CDR3 spans 12 amino acids. CDR3 in amino acids: CASSGQNYGYTF. The CDR3 coding sequence is TGTGCCAGCTCGGGACAGAACTATGGCTACACCTTC.

This chain joins TRBV27 and TRBJ1-5; 7 bases match TRBD1. Germline V gene data show CDR1 as MNHEY and CDR2 as SMNVEV (reference sequence). This CDR3 comprises 14 residues. The V gene end was trimmed by 5 bases and the J gene end by 7 bases; junction bases not matched to a gene: 8. This chain's CDR3 is CASSENRGDQPQHF. The CDR3 nucleotides read TGTGCCAGCAGTGAAAACAGGGGAGACCAGCCCCAGCATTTT.

The rearrangement links TRBV4-1 to TRBJ1-6; the D is unclear. The CDR3 sequence is 16 residues long. With 1 base removed from V and 8 bases from J, the gap between germline ends came to 15 bases. CDR1 is MGHRA and CDR2 is YSYEKL in the germline V gene. CDR3 sequence: CASSQVAPPLDSPLHF. The CDR3 coding sequence is TGCGCCAGCAGCCAAGTAGCCCCGCCCCTGGATTCACCCCTCCACTTT.

The chain links TRBV28 to TRBJ2-7; 8 positions agree with TRBD1. The germline gives CDR1 MDHEN, CDR2 SYDVKM. Unmatched junction bases numbered 8, after V lost 6 bases and J lost 7 bases. This CDR3 contains 13 residues. CDR3 DNA: TGTGCCAGCAGCCCGGACAGGGTAGGGGAGCAGTACTTC. It encodes CASSPDRVGEQYF.

The chain recombines TRBV13 with TRBJ1-3; unclear D gene. The V and J ends lost 5 bases and 0 bases respectively, with 14 bases between them. This CDR3 is built from 16 residues. The V gene's germline CDR1 is PRHDT and CDR2 FYEKMQ (reference sequence). DNA for the CDR3: TGTGCCAGCAGCACCCGCGATATTAGCTCTGGAAACACCATATATTTT. Translated: CASSTRDISSGNTIYF.

This clone was seen only a few times. CDR3 in DNA: TGTGCCAGCAGCACCGTTCTGACAGGGGATGAAAAACTGTTTTTT. It codes for CASSTVLTGDEKLFF. The chain has TRBV14 and TRBJ1-4; 8 bases map to TRBD1. V trimming: 5 bases; J trimming: 6 bases; junction bases outside the gene matches: 8. Germline V CDR1 and CDR2: SGHDN, FVKESK. The CDR3 is made up of 15 amino acids.

The chain employs TRBV18 and TRBJ2-7, with 7 bases matching TRBD1. The ends lost 5 bases at V and 0 bases at J; junction bases unmatched: 1. The CDR3 is 13 amino acids. Per the germline V gene, CDR1 is KGHSH and CDR2 is LQKENI. The CDR3: CASSRDSSYEQYF. CDR3 bases: TGTGCCAGCTCAAGGGACAGCTCCTACGAGCAGTACTTC.

The rearrangement joins TRBV2 to TRBJ1-2; D might be TRBD1 (6 bases). The length of the CDR3 is 13 residues. Trimming stripped 7 bases from V and 7 bases from J, with 16 bases between. Per the germline V gene, CDR1 is SNHLY and CDR2 is FYNNEI. The CDR3, as DNA: TGTGCCAGCATTCTCAGGGGTCCCTTTGGCTACACCTTC. Translating it yields CASILRGPFGYTF.

This rearrangement joins TRBV5-1 to TRBJ1-2, with D possibly TRBD1 on 6 matching bases. The CDR3 loop spans 13 amino acids. V gave up 0 bases and J gave up 8 bases, with 11 bases separating them. Germline V lookup: CDR1 SGHRS, CDR2 YFSETQ. The CDR3 loop is CASSLAGEGGYTF. CDR3 nucleotides: TGCGCCAGCAGCTTGGCAGGGGAGGGAGGCTACACCTTC.

The chain has TRBV19 and TRBJ2-3; 8 bases line up with TRBD2. CDR1 and CDR2 from the germline V gene are LNHDA and SQIVND (reference sequence). This CDR3 has 15 amino acids. With V trimmed by 9 bases and J by 2 bases, 10 bases remained unmatched. The CDR3 DNA follows: TGTGCCAGACGGACTAGCAGGGGAAACACAGATACGCAGTATTTT. This codes for CARRTSRGNTDTQYF.